These 10 T cell receptor beta chains were sequenced from one sample in a study of blood T cell repertoires in COVID-19. The data were produced by immunoSEQ multiplex PCR, yet TCRdb's version contains in-frame clones alone and is incomplete. The top ten clones hold less than 3.5% of a sample with about 300,000 clones, just under 90% of them seen once. Sample: PBMCs or T cells enriched from blood (not recorded which). These receptors were collected from a woman aged 50 to 65 who had been exposed to COVID-19.

The chain uses TRBV30 and TRBJ2-5; a weak D match, TRBD1 (5 bases). Germline CDR1 and CDR2: GTSNPN and SVGIG (reference sequence). V lost 3 bases, J lost 2 bases, and 13 bases lay in between. This CDR3 contains 14 residues. The DNA for the CDR3 is TGTGCCTGGAGCGCGGACATCCTGCAAGAGACCCAGTACTTC. Amino acids: CAWSADILQETQYF.

V gene TRBV13 combines with J gene TRBJ1-1; the match to TRBD1 covers 8 bases. Per the germline V gene, CDR1 is PRHDT and CDR2 is FYEKMQ (reference sequence). This CDR3 has 14 amino acids. V lost 6 bases and J lost 6; bases outside the gene matches: 9. CDR3 in DNA: TGTGCCAGCAGAGAGACAGGGGAGTCCGCTGAAGCTTTCTTT. Translating gives CASRETGESAEAFF. Full variable domain (outside the CDR3, taken from reference TRBV13 and TRBJ1-1): AAGVIQSPRHLIKEKRETATLKCYPIPRHDTVYWYQQGPGQDPQFLISFYEKMQSDKGSIPDRFSAQQFSDYHSELNMSSLELGDSALYFCASRETGESAEAFFGQGTRLTVV.

The rearrangement joins TRBV2 to TRBJ1-2; the D gene is possibly TRBD1 (6 bases). Trimming left V 7 bases short and J 6 bases short, with 18 bases between. Germline lookup yields CDR1 SNHLY and CDR2 FYNNEI. This CDR3 has 14 residues. CDR3: CASKGGRTSHGYTF. CDR3 DNA: TGTGCCAGCAAGGGGGGGCGGACCTCCCATGGCTACACCTTC.

This clone was seen once. The chain carries TRBV5-5 and TRBJ2-2, with a weak D call TRBD1 (6 bases). V lost 4 bases and J lost 1, with 8 bases in between. The CDR3 spans 14 residues. Germline V gives CDR1 SGHKS, CDR2 YYEKEE (reference sequence). The CDR3 reads CASSMGQNTGELFF. CDR3 nucleotide sequence: TGTGCCAGCAGCATGGGACAGAACACCGGGGAGCTGTTTTTT. Full variable domain (missing parts from reference TRBV5-5 and TRBJ2-2): DAGVTQSPTHLIKTRGQQVTLRCSPISGHKSVSWYQQVLGQGPQFIFQYYEKEERGRGNFPDRFSARQFPNYSSELNVNALLLGDSALYLCASSMGQNTGELFFGEGSRLTVL.

The chain links TRBV7-9 to TRBJ1-6, with a weak D call TRBD1 (6 bases). From germline, CDR1 is SEHNR and CDR2 FQNEAQ (reference sequence). Deletions cut 3 bases from V and 0 bases from J, with 9 bases between. This CDR3 is built from 16 residues. The CDR3 is CASSFQGSSYNSPLHF. DNA for the CDR3: TGTGCCAGCAGCTTCCAGGGGAGCTCCTATAATTCACCCCTCCACTTT.

The chain is built from TRBV30 and TRBJ1-5, with D possibly TRBD1 on 5 matching bases. Trimming removed 2 bases at V and 0 bases at J, with 11 bases between. Looked up from germline, CDR1 is GTSNPN and CDR2 is SVGIG (reference sequence). CDR3 length: 15 residues. The CDR3 protein is CAWSYDRYSNQPQHF. DNA for the CDR3: TGTGCCTGGAGTTATGACAGATATAGCAATCAGCCCCAGCATTTT. Variable domain in full (rest from reference TRBV30 and TRBJ1-5): SQTIHQWPATLVQPVGSPLSLECTVEGTSNPNLYWYRQAAGRGLQLLFYSVGIGQISSEVPQNLSASRPQDRQFILSSKKLLLSDSGFYLCAWSYDRYSNQPQHFGDGTRLSIL.

The V gene is TRBV12-3 or TRBV12-4, the J gene TRBJ1-5; D not resolved. Trimming took off 7 bases at V and 0 bases at J, with 7 bases between the two ends. This CDR3 has 13 amino acids. This CDR3 reads CASNLNSNQPQHF. The DNA for the CDR3 is TGTGCCAGCAACCTAAATAGCAATCAGCCCCAGCATTTT.

V gene TRBV6-1 combines with J gene TRBJ1-1; D unresolved. Germline V gene sequence: CDR1 MNHNS, CDR2 SASEGT. The CDR3 spans 14 residues. V lost 3 bases to trimming and J lost 6 bases, with 14 bases between them. The DNA for the CDR3 is TGTGCCAGCAGTGACGAACGAGTTGCATCTGAAGCTTTCTTT. Residues: CASSDERVASEAFF.

The gene calls are TRBV20-1 and TRBJ1-5; a possible D gene is TRBD1 (5 bases). Trimming pared 3 bases from V and 7 bases from J, leaving 16 bases between. This CDR3 has 14 residues. Germline V CDR1 and CDR2: DFQATT, SNEGSKA (reference sequence). For the CDR3, the DNA is TGCAGTGCTAGTGCGGGGGTCGCAGGGCAGCCCCAGCATTTT. This gives the protein CSASAGVAGQPQHF.

This chain joins TRBV4-1 and TRBJ2-3, with D uncertain. Trimming shortened V by 1 base and J by 3 bases, and 2 bases separated the two germline ends. The CDR3 loop spans 12 amino acids. Germline CDR1 MGHRA, CDR2 YSYEKL. The CDR3 sequence is CASSQATDTQYF. The CDR3 DNA reads as TGCGCCAGCAGCCAAGCAACAGATACGCAGTATTTT.